This T cell receptor beta chain comes out of a study of T cells after yellow fever vaccination. TCRdb re-analysed the 5' RACE reads in MiXCR, keeping a single row per CDR3 protein. The profile shows almost 30,000 distinct CDR3 sequences, roughly 5.9% of them singletons. The CDR3 is made up of 17 amino acids. CDR1 and CDR2 from the germline V gene are LGHNA and YSLEER. The V gene lost 0 bases and the J gene lost 0 bases, with 12 bases spanning the gap. This clonotype was counted between two and nine times. Broader study findings: The booster response re-showed most primary clones: 96% CD4, almost 90% CD8.

The sequence derives from a man in his thirties or forties who received the YFV17D yellow fever vaccine. Sample: PBMCs, either bulk or a sorted T-cell subset (CD4+, CD8+, memory, or dextramer-sorted; not recorded which), taken on the day of the yellow fever booster vaccination. The chain carries TRBV4-3 and TRBJ1-5; no clear D. CDR3 nucleotide sequence: TGCGCCAGCAGCCAAGACCCCCAGGCAGGTAGCAATCAGCCCCAGCATTTT. It codes for CASSQDPQAGSNQPQHF.